These T cell receptor beta chains were read from a single sample in a study of T cells expressing NK-cell markers. One entry per CDR3 protein, without DNA, is what TCRdb gives after re-calling the 5' RACE reads. The sample holds fewer than 400,000 distinct CDR3 sequences. Sequencing was performed on blood T cells: a sorted CD56 or NKG2C T cell subset, CD4+ or CD8+ T cells, or bulk PBMC T cells (not recorded which). The receptors shown here come from a woman aged 50 to 60 in good health. CDR3s include the opening cysteine and the closing phenylalanine or tryptophan.

v_call	j_call	cdr3_aa
TRBV2	TRBJ2-3	CASSRLAGVDTQYF
TRBV12-3/TRBV12-4	TRBJ2-7	CASSLSGGDPSYEQYF
TRBV29-1	TRBJ2-7	CSVGRGQGGLAEQYF
TRBV4-1	TRBJ2-7	CASSQWRESYEQYF
TRBV7-6	TRBJ2-1	CASSPTLTKAHHEQFF
TRBV9	TRBJ2-3	CASSVVGLFTDTQYF
TRBV12-3/TRBV12-4	TRBJ1-2	CASSLTNYGYTF
TRBV29-1	TRBJ2-7	CSVAGGTGFGEQYF
TRBV4-1	TRBJ2-1	CASSPRPPGALDEQFF
TRBV7-9	TRBJ2-1	CASSRAFKDEQFF
TRBV18	TRBJ2-7	CASSPVGREFEQYF
TRBV7-6	TRBJ2-2	CASSLEVLQGPGELFF
TRBV20-1	TRBJ1-1	CSAMIEYEAFF
TRBV12-3/TRBV12-4	TRBJ2-1	CASSPSIGLREKAIIHEQFF
TRBV7-9	TRBJ2-7	CASSLVLSGTSVYEQYF
TRBV13	TRBJ1-1	CASSRTPPISQMNTEAFF
TRBV4-1	TRBJ2-1	CASSQVAGGAGGGWHEQFF
TRBV6-2/TRBV6-3	TRBJ1-1	CASSADREAFF
TRBV3-1	TRBJ1-6	CASSQYGDSPLHF
TRBV6-2/TRBV6-3	TRBJ2-4	CASSYRREGRNIQYF
TRBV24-1	TRBJ2-1	CATSGRRYNEQFF
TRBV12-3/TRBV12-4	TRBJ2-1	CASSLAGSYEQFF
TRBV29-1	TRBJ2-1	CSVDSTGGTYNEQFF
TRBV12-5	TRBJ2-3	CASGLGTGSTTGDTQYF
TRBV5-1	TRBJ2-2	CASSSTVVTGELFF
TRBV5-1	TRBJ2-7	CASSSVGQGYEQYF
TRBV4-1	TRBJ2-2	CASSQKPGQGMNTGELFF
TRBV5-1	TRBJ2-2	CASNNIQASGELFF
TRBV6-6	TRBJ2-1	CASRLKQAISYNEQFF
TRBV6-2/TRBV6-3	TRBJ2-3	CASRFRVFTDTQYF
TRBV16	TRBJ2-1	CASSQSGRGGNEQFF
TRBV25-1	TRBJ2-1	CASSASGGSSWNEQFF
TRBV5-1	TRBJ1-2	CASSHAEGTNYGYTF
TRBV12-3/TRBV12-4	TRBJ2-1	CASSLAAGVSYNEQFF
TRBV19	TRBJ1-4	CASSDPGRPEEKLFF